Listed here are 12 T cell receptor beta chains from one sample, sequenced in a study of blood T cell repertoires in COVID-19. Clones were sequenced by immunoSEQ multiplex PCR, and TCRdb holds only the in-frame ones, with some missing. Here the sample spans roughly 140,000 clones, 65% to 90% being singletons. The specimen was peripheral blood. The receptors stem from a woman in her forties or fifties in a cohort sampled during active or convalescent COVID-19.

The rearrangement joins TRBV5-4 to TRBJ2-7; 7 nucleotides align to TRBD1. With 4 bases clipped from V and 2 bases from J, the junction kept 6 bases outside the gene matches. This CDR3 has 14 amino acids. Germline V gene data show CDR1 as SGHNT and CDR2 as YYREEE (reference sequence). CDR3 coding DNA: TGTGCCAGCAGCATCCGGGACAGCCCCTACGAGCAGTACTTC. Its translation is CASSIRDSPYEQYF. Complete variable domain (other parts from reference TRBV5-4 and TRBJ2-7): ETGVTQSPTHLIKTRGQQVTLRCSSQSGHNTVSWYQQALGQGPQFIFQYYREEENGRGNFPPRFSGLQFPNYSSELNVNALELDDSALYLCASSIRDSPYEQYFGPGTRLTVT.

The gene calls are TRBV30 and TRBJ1-4; 9 bases match TRBD1. Germline loops: CDR1 GTSNPN, CDR2 SVGIG (reference sequence). This CDR3 has 14 amino acids. The trim removed 7 bases at V and 4 bases at J, leaving 7 bases unmatched. CDR3 loop: CALDRGLGNEKLFF. The CDR3 bases are TGTGCCTTGGACAGGGGACTTGGTAATGAAAAACTGTTTTTT.

The gene calls are TRBV5-4 and TRBJ2-5; D is uncertain. V was shortened by 2 bases and J by 2 bases, with 7 bases between the two germline ends. Germline loops: CDR1 SGHNT, CDR2 YYREEE (reference sequence). The CDR3 covers 13 residues. As DNA, the CDR3 is TGTGCCAGCAGCTTTATAGCTCAAGAGACCCAGTACTTC. Its protein is CASSFIAQETQYF. Drawing the rest from reference TRBV5-4 and TRBJ2-5, the complete variable domain is ETGVTQSPTHLIKTRGQQVTLRCSSQSGHNTVSWYQQALGQGPQFIFQYYREEENGRGNFPPRFSGLQFPNYSSELNVNALELDDSALYLCASSFIAQETQYFGPGTRLLVL.

This chain links TRBV5-4 with TRBJ2-3, with 14 bases identical to TRBD2. The CDR3 extends over 19 amino acids. Per the germline V gene, CDR1 is SGHNT and CDR2 is YYREEE (reference sequence). The trim removed 3 bases at V and 1 base at J, leaving 10 bases unmatched. The CDR3 loop reads CASSWGGGLAGAGTDTQYF. Here the CDR3 DNA reads TGTGCCAGCAGCTGGGGTGGGGGACTAGCGGGAGCCGGCACAGATACGCAGTATTTT. Full variable domain (rest looked up from reference TRBV5-4 and TRBJ2-3): ETGVTQSPTHLIKTRGQQVTLRCSSQSGHNTVSWYQQALGQGPQFIFQYYREEENGRGNFPPRFSGLQFPNYSSELNVNALELDDSALYLCASSWGGGLAGAGTDTQYFGPGTRLTVL.

This clone appeared once. The genes are TRBV19 and TRBJ1-5; TRBD1 matches 12 bases. In germline, CDR1 is LNHDA, CDR2 SQIVND (reference sequence). The CDR3 has 15 residues. Trimming at V came to 4 bases and at J to 6 bases, leaving 4 bases not matched to a gene. The CDR3 sequence is CASSRGQGARQPQHF. CDR3 coding DNA: TGTGCCAGTAGTAGGGGACAGGGGGCGCGTCAGCCCCAGCATTTT.

This chain connects TRBV5-1 to TRBJ2-3, with D possibly matching TRBD2 (7 bases). V lost 3 bases, J lost 1 base, and 15 bases lay in between. This CDR3 contains 16 residues. Germline V gene data show CDR1 as SGHRS and CDR2 as YFSETQ. CDR3 sequence (DNA): TGCGCCAGCAGCTCCCCCCCGGGGGGCGGCACAGATACGCAGTATTTT. It codes for CASSSPPGGGTDTQYF. The whole variable domain, filled in from reference TRBV5-1 and TRBJ2-3, reads KAGVTQTPRYLIKTRGQQVTLSCSPISGHRSVSWYQQTPGQGLQFLFEYFSETQRNKGNFPGRFSGRQFSNSRSEMNVSTLELGDSALYLCASSSPPGGGTDTQYFGPGTRLTVL.

This sequence joins TRBV6-2 or TRBV6-3 and TRBJ2-2, with D perhaps TRBD2 (6 bases). The CDR3 sequence is 16 residues long. Germline assignment: CDR1 MNHEY and CDR2 SVGEGT. Trimming shortened V by 5 bases and J by 1 base, and 14 bases separated the two germline ends. CDR3 loop: CASSIPGGKNTGELFF. The CDR3 DNA reads TGTGCCAGCAGTATCCCCGGCGGGAAGAACACCGGGGAGCTGTTTTTT.

The V gene is TRBV30, the J gene TRBJ1-5, with a tentative D call TRBD1 (5 bases). This CDR3 comprises 15 residues. V was clipped by 0 bases and J by 0 bases, with 9 bases between them. Germline V lookup: CDR1 GTSNPN, CDR2 SVGIG (reference sequence). The CDR3 bases are TGTGCCTGGAGTGTTGGGGCCTATAGCAATCAGCCCCAGCATTTT. It yields the protein CAWSVGAYSNQPQHF.

The table lists this clone with a count of one. The chain links TRBV4-3 to TRBJ1-5, with D maybe TRBD1 (5 bases). V lost 5 bases and J lost 7, with 15 bases in between. The CDR3 covers 14 residues. Germline loops: CDR1 LGHNA, CDR2 YSLEER. This CDR3 reads CASSSGTGGQPQHF. The CDR3 region has the DNA TGCGCCAGCAGCTCCGGGACGGGGGGACAGCCCCAGCATTTT.

This rearrangement joins TRBV18 to TRBJ2-7; 8 nucleotides line up with TRBD1. The CDR3 is 14 amino acids. CDR1 is KGHSH, CDR2 LQKENI, per germline. Trimming at V came to 5 bases and at J to 6 bases, leaving 9 bases not matched to a gene. The CDR3 reads CASSTDRAFGEQYF. The CDR3 DNA reads as TGTGCCAGCTCAACGGACAGGGCCTTCGGCGAGCAGTACTTC.

V gene TRBV29-1 combines with J gene TRBJ1-2, with a weak D call TRBD1 (6 bases). Between the trimmed V and J ends, which lost 6 bases and 7 bases, there was a span of 12 bases. The CDR3 loop spans 11 amino acids. Germline lookup yields CDR1 SQVTM and CDR2 ANQGSEA. In nucleotides, the CDR3 is TGCAGCGTCGCAGGGGATTCTGGCTACACCTTC. It encodes CSVAGDSGYTF.

The chain is built from TRBV15 and TRBJ1-1; TRBD1 agrees at 8 bases. The CDR3 runs 14 residues. The germline V gene has CDR1 LNHNV and CDR2 YYDKDF (reference sequence). The J segment lost 0 bases and the V segment lost 4 bases, leaving 1 base of the junction unmatched. CDR3 coding DNA: TGTGCCACCAGCAAGACAGGGGTGAACACTGAAGCTTTCTTT. It is translated as CATSKTGVNTEAFF.